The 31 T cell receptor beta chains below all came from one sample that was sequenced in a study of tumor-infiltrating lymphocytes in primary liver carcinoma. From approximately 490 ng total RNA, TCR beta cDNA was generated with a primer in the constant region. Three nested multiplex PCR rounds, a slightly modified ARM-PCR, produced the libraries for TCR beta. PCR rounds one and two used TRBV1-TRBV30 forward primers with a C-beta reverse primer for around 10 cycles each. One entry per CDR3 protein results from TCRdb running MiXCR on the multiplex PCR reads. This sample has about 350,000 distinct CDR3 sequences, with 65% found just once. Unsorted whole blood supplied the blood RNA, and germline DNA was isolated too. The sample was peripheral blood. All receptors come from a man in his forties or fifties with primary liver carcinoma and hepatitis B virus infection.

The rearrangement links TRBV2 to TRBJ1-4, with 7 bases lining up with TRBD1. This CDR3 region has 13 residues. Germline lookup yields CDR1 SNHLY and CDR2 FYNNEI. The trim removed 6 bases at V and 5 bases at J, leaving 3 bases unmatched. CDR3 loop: CASRGQINEKLFF. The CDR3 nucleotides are TGTGCCAGCAGGGGACAGATAAATGAAAAACTGTTTTTT.

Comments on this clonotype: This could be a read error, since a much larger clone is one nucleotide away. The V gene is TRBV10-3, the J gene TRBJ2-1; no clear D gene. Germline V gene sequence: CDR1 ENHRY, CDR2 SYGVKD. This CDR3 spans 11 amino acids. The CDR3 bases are TGTGCCATCAGCGGTTACAATGAGCTGTTCTTC. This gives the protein CAISGYNELFF.

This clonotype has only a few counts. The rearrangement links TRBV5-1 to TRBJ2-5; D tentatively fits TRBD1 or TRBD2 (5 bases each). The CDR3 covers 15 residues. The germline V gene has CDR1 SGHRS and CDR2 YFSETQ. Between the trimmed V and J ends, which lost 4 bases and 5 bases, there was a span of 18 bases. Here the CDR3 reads CASSLRDPVRETQYF. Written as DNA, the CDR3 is TGCGCCAGCAGCCTCCGGGACCCCGTTCGGGAGACCCAGTACTTC.

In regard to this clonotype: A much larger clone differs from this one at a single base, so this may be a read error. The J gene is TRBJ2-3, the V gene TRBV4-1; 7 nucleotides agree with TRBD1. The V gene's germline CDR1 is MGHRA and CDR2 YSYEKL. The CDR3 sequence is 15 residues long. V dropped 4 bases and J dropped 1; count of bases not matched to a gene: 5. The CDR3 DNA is TGCGCCAGCAGCCTTGGACAGGTAGGCACAGATACGCAGTATTTT. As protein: CASSLGQVGTDTQYF.

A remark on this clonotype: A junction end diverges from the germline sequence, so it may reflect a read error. The CDR3 protein is CATSQAGQGMNKNIQYF. The CDR3 DNA follows: TGCGCCACCAGCCAAGCCGGACAGGGGATGAACAAAAACATTCAGTACTTC. The chain carries TRBV4-1 and TRBJ2-4; 9 bases align to TRBD1. The CDR3 has 17 residues. CDR1 is MGHRA and CDR2 is YSYEKL in the germline V gene.

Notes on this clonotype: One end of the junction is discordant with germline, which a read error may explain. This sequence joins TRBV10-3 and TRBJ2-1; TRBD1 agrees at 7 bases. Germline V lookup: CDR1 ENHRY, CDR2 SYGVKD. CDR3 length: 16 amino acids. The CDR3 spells CAISEGGEALNNGQFF. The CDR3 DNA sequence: TGTGCCATCAGTGAAGGGGGCGAAGCCCTGAACAATGGGCAGTTCTTC.

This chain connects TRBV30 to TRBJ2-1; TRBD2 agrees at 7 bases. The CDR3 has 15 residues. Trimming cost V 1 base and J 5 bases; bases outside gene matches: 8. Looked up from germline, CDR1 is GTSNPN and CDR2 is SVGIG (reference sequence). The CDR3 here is CAWSALGTTNNEQFF. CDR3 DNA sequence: TGTGCCTGGAGTGCCCTCGGGACTACCAACAATGAGCAGTTCTTC.

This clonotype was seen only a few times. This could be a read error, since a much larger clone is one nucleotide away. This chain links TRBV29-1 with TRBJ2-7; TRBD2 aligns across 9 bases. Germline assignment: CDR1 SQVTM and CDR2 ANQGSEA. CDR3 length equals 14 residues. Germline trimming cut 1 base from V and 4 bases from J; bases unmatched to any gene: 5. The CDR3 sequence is CSVEGSGSLYEQYF. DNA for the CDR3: TGCAGCGTTGAAGGTAGCGGGAGTCTTTACGAGCAGTACTTC.

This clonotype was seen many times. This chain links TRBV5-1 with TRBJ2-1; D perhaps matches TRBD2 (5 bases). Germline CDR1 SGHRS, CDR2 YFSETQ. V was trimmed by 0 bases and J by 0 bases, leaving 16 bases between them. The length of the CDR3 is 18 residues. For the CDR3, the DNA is TGCGCCAGCAGCTTGGCCGCTGGGAGCGGCCGCTCCTACAATGAGCAGTTCTTC. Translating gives CASSLAAGSGRSYNEQFF. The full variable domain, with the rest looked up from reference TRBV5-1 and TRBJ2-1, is KAGVTQTPRYLIKTRGQQVTLSCSPISGHRSVSWYQQTPGQGLQFLFEYFSETQRNKGNFPGRFSGRQFSNSRSEMNVSTLELGDSALYLCASSLAAGSGRSYNEQFFGPGTRLTVL.

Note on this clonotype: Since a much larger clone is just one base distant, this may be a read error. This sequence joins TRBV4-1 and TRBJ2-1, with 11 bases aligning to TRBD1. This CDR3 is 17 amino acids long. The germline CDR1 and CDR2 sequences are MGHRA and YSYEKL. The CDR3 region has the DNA TGCGCCAACAGCCAACAAGCCCCGGGACAGGGGGTCTATGAGCAGTTCTTC. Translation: CANSQQAPGQGVYEQFF.

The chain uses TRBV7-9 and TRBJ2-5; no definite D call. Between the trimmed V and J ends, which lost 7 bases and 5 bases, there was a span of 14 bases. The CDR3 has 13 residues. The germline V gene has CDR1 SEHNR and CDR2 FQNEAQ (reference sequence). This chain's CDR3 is CASTDMRLETQYF. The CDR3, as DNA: TGTGCCAGCACCGACATGAGATTGGAGACCCAGTACTTC.

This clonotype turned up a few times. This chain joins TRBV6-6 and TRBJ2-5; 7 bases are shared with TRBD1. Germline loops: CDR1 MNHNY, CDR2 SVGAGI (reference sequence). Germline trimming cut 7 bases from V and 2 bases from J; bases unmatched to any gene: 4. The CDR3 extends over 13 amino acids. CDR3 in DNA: TGTGCCAGCAAACAGGGGCAACAAGAGACCCAGTACTTC. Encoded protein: CASKQGQQETQYF.

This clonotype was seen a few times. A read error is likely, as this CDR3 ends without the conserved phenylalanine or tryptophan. CDR3 sequence: CASSTSGLGTDTQYS. The CDR3 bases are TGTGCCAGCAGCACAAGCGGACTAGGCACAGATACGCAGTATTCT. The chain uses TRBV11-2 and TRBJ2-3; 7 positions agree with TRBD2. Germline-derived CDR1 and CDR2 are SGHAT and FQNNGV. This CDR3 is built from 15 residues. V lost 5 bases and J lost 1; bases outside the gene matches: 6.

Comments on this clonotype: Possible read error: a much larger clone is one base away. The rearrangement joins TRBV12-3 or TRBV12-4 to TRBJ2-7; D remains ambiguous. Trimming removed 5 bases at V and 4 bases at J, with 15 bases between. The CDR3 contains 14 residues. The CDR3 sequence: CASSDMTYSYEQYF. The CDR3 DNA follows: TGTGCCAGCAGTGACATGACTTATTCGTACGAGCAGTACTTC.

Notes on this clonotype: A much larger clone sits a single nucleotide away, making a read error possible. This CDR3 reads CASTYPSGNTIYF. CDR3 nucleotides: TGTGCCAGCACTTACCCCAGTGGAAACACCATATATTTT. This rearrangement joins TRBV6-6 to TRBJ1-3, with no clear D. The CDR3 spans 13 residues. The germline V gene encodes CDR1 MNHNY and CDR2 SVGAGI (reference sequence).

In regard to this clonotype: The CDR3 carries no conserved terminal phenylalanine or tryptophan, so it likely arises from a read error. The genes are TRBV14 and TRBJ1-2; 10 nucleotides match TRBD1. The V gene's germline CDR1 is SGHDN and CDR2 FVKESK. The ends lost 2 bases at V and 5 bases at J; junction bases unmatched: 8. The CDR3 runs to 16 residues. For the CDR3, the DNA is TGTGCCAGCAGCCAACACATGACAGGGGGCAAGTATGGCTACACCCTC. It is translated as CASSQHMTGGKYGYTL.

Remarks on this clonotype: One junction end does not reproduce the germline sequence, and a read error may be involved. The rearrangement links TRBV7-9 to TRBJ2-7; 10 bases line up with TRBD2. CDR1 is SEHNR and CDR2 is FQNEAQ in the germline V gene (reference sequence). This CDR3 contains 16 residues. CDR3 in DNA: TGTGCCAGCAGCTCGAAGCTAGCGGGAGATACCTACGATCAGTACTTC. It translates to CASSSKLAGDTYDQYF.

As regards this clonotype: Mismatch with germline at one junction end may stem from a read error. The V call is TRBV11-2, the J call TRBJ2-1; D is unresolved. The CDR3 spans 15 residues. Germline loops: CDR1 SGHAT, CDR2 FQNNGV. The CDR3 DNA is TGTGCCAGTAGCTTAGAAAGTACGGTATATAATGGGCAGTTCTTC. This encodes CASSLESTVYNGQFF. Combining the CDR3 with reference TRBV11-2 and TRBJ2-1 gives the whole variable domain EAGVAQSPRYKIIEKRQSVAFWCNPISGHATLYWYQQILGQGPKLLIQFQNNGVVDDSQLPKDRFSAERLKGVDSTLKIQPAKLEDSAVYLCASSLESTVYNGQFFGPGTRLTVL.

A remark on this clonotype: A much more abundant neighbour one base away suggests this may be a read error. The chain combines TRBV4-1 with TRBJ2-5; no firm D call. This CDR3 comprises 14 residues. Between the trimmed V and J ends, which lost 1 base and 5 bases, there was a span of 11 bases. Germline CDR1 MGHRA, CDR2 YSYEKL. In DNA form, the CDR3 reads TGCGCCAGCAGCCAAGGTCGCGGTACTGAGACCCAGTACTTC. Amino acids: CASSQGRGTETQYF.

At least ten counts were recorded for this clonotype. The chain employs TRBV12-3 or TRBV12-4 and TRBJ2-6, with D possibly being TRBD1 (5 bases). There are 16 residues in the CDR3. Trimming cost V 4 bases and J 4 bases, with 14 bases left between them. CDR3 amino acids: CASSSIWTTGANVLTF. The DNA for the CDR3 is TGTGCCAGCAGTTCGATTTGGACAACGGGGGCCAACGTCCTGACTTTC.

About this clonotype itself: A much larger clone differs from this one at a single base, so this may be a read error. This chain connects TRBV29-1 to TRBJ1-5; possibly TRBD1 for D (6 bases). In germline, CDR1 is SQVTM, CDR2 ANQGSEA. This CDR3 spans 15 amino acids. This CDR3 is CRRGGEQGYNQPQHF. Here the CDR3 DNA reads TGCAGGCGGGGGGGGGAACAGGGCTACAATCAGCCCCAGCATTTT.

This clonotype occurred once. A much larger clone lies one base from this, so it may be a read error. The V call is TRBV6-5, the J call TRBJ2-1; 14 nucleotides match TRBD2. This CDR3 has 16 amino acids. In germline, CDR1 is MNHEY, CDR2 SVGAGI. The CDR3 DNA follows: TGTGCCAGCACCCCGCGTGGGACTAGCGGGAGTGGTGAGCACTTCTTC. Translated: CASTPRGTSGSGEHFF.

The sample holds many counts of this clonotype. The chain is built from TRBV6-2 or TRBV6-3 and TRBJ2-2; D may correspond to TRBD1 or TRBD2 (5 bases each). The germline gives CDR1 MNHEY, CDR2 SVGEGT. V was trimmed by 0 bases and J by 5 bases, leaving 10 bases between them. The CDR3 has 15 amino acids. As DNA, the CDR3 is TGTGCCAGCAGTTACTCGTCAGGGAGTACCGGGGAGCTGTTTTTT. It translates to CASSYSSGSTGELFF.

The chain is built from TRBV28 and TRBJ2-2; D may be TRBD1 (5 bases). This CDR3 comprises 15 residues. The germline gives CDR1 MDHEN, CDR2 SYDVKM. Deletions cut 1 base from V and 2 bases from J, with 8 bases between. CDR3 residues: CASSLLTGNTGELFF. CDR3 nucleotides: TGTGCCAGCAGTTTATTAACAGGAAACACCGGGGAGCTGTTTTTT.

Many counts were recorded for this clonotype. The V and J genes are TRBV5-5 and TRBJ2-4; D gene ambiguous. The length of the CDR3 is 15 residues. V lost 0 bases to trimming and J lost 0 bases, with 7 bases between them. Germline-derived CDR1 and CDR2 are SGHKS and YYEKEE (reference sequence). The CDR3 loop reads CASSLERVAKNIQYF. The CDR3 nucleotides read TGTGCCAGCAGCTTGGAACGTGTAGCCAAAAACATTCAGTACTTC.

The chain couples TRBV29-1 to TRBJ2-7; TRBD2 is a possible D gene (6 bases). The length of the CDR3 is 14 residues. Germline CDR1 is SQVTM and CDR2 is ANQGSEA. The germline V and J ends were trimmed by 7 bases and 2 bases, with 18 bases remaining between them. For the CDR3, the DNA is TGCAGCGCTACTGGGGAGGCAGGGACCTACGAGCAGTACTTC. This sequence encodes CSATGEAGTYEQYF.

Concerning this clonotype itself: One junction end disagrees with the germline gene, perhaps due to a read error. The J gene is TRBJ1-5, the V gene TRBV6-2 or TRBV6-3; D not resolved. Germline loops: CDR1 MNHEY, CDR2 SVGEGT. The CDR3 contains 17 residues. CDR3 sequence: CASSFTLQGRSNQPQRF. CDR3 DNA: TGTGCCAGCAGTTTCACCCTACAAGGTAGGAGCAATCAGCCCCAGCGTTTT.

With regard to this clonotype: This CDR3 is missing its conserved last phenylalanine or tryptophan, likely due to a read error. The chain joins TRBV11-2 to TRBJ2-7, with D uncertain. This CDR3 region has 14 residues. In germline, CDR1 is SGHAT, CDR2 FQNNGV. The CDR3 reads CASRPGLTTYEQYL. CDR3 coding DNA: TGTGCCAGCAGGCCCGGGCTCACAACCTACGAACAGTACTTA.

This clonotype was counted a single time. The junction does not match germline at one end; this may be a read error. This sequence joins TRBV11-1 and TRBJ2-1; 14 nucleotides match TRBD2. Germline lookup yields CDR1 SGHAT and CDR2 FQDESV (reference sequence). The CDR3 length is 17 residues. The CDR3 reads CASSSGLAGGACIEQFF. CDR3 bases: TGCGCCAGCAGCAGTGGACTAGCGGGAGGAGCATGCATTGAGCAGTTCTTC.

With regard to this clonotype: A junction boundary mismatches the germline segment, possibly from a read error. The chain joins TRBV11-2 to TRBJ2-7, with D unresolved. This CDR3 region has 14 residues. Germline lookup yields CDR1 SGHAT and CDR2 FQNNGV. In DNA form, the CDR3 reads TGTGCCAGCAGCCCCACCGGCGATTTTGACGAGCACTACTTC. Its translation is CASSPTGDFDEHYF.

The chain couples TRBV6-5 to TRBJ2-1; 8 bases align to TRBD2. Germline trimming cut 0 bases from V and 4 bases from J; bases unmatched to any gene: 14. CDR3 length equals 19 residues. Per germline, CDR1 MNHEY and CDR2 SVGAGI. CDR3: CASSYSPTNGRAYYNEQFF. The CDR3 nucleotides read TGTGCCAGCAGTTACTCTCCGACTAACGGGAGGGCCTATTACAATGAGCAGTTCTTC.